This T cell receptor (beta chain) originates from a study of beta chain features in type 1 diabetes. Since all of the isolated RNA was reverse transcribed, expressed TCRB transcripts were what got sequenced. Method: immunoSEQ multiplex PCR; TCRdb's copy keeps in-frame clones and lacks some. The sample contains hundreds of thousands of clones, roughly 15% of which appear only once. The CDR3 length is 17 residues. V lost 0 bases and J lost 9, with 19 bases in between. The germline V gene encodes CDR1 SGHDT and CDR2 YYEEEE. This clone has just a few counts. Sequencing input: naive CD4+ T cells from blood. The sequence derives from a man aged 18 to 29 in good health. This chain links TRBV5-6 with TRBJ1-6, with D possibly matching TRBD1 (5 bases). The CDR3 DNA is TGTGCCAGCAGCTTGGAGTTGGTTTCAGGGTCGGGTTCACCCCTCCACTTT. This encodes CASSLELVSGSGSPLHF.